This TCR beta chain comes out of a study of OX40 agonist ivuxolimab in advanced cancers. General study points: Average numbers of expanded clones were greater in CD8+ T cells than in CD4+.

Concerning this clone: The antigen is unknown.

The data were produced by immunoSEQ multiplex PCR, yet TCRdb's version contains in-frame clones alone and is incomplete. Of roughly 69,000 clones in the sample, more than 80% were seen once. The sequences come from CD4+ or CD8+ T cells sorted from blood, collected in a trial of the OX40 agonist ivuxolimab. This receptor was identified in an adult with an advanced solid tumor such as melanoma, head and neck, liver or kidney cancer.

CDR3: CASSLLLYEQYF. The CDR3 region has the DNA TGTGCCAGCAGTTTATTATTATACGAGCAGTACTTC. The chain combines TRBV28 with TRBJ2-7, with unresolved D. The ends were cut back, 1 base at V and 4 bases at J, with 5 bases in the middle. The CDR3 totals 12 residues. CDR1 and CDR2 (germline): MDHEN, SYDVKM.